The rows below give T cell receptor beta chains drawn from one sample of a study of T cell responses to AZD1222 COVID-19 vaccine. This table comes from immunoSEQ multiplex PCR, and its TCRdb copy is limited to in-frame clones, with some not included. This sample has 150,000 to 200,000 clones; more than 75% occur once, and the top ten carry 4.3%. Specimen: peripheral blood, collected 28 days after the second AZD1222 dose. These receptors all stem from an adult who received the AZD1222 COVID-19 vaccine. Each CDR3 is given with its conserved first and last residue. The D gene is left open where the match is weak. Rows may omit the clone size; those that give it use once, few, many or a size class.

CDR3 protein: CASSLERHNEQFF; clone size: .; J gene: TRBJ2-1; D gene: .; V gene: TRBV7-3
CDR3 protein: CASREGQGYEQYF; clone size: once; J gene: TRBJ2-7; D gene: TRBD1; V gene: TRBV6-5
CDR3 protein: CASSQILAGYNEQFF; clone size: .; J gene: TRBJ2-1; D gene: TRBD2; V gene: TRBV4-2
CDR3 protein: CASIWTGMNTEAFF; clone size: .; J gene: TRBJ1-1; D gene: TRBD1; V gene: TRBV23-1
CDR3 protein: CASSHMNTEAFF; clone size: .; J gene: TRBJ1-1; D gene: .; V gene: TRBV7-6
CDR3 protein: CASSPWGGDGNQPQHF; clone size: .; J gene: TRBJ1-5; D gene: .; V gene: TRBV7-2
CDR3 protein: CASRSQQGVGYTF; clone size: .; J gene: TRBJ1-2; D gene: .; V gene: TRBV12-3/TRBV12-4
CDR3 protein: CASSLSDSGYTF; clone size: .; J gene: TRBJ1-2; D gene: .; V gene: TRBV12-3/TRBV12-4
CDR3 protein: CASSNSPNTEAFF; clone size: .; J gene: TRBJ1-1; D gene: .; V gene: TRBV5-1
CDR3 protein: CASSRRQGAQDGNQPQHF; clone size: .; J gene: TRBJ1-5; D gene: TRBD1; V gene: TRBV5-6
CDR3 protein: CASSHRDSNSPYEQYF; clone size: .; J gene: TRBJ2-7; D gene: TRBD1; V gene: TRBV11-2
CDR3 protein: CASSLGQGLRQPQHF; clone size: .; J gene: TRBJ1-5; D gene: TRBD1; V gene: TRBV5-6
CDR3 protein: CASSRVGGGMNEQFF; clone size: .; J gene: TRBJ2-1; D gene: TRBD2; V gene: TRBV3-1/TRBV3-2
CDR3 protein: CASSLPGLSFGYTF; clone size: .; J gene: TRBJ1-2; D gene: .; V gene: TRBV11-2
CDR3 protein: CASSGQGYEKLFF; clone size: .; J gene: TRBJ1-4; D gene: TRBD1; V gene: TRBV12-3/TRBV12-4
CDR3 protein: CASSLRGPTEAFF; clone size: .; J gene: TRBJ1-1; D gene: .; V gene: TRBV5-4
CDR3 protein: CASRPDRSGLYEQFF; clone size: .; J gene: TRBJ2-1; D gene: .; V gene: TRBV6-2/TRBV6-3
CDR3 protein: CASSPTPSGWSAQYF; clone size: .; J gene: TRBJ2-3; D gene: .; V gene: TRBV9
CDR3 protein: CASSRQARETQYF; clone size: .; J gene: TRBJ2-5; D gene: .; V gene: TRBV7-9
CDR3 protein: CASTRDTTFGYTF; clone size: .; J gene: TRBJ1-2; D gene: .; V gene: TRBV2
CDR3 protein: CASSLARQGKVLNTEAFF; clone size: .; J gene: TRBJ1-1; D gene: .; V gene: TRBV7-8
CDR3 protein: CASSPTSGGNTGELFF; clone size: .; J gene: TRBJ2-2; D gene: TRBD2; V gene: TRBV5-4
CDR3 protein: CASSGGELFF; clone size: .; J gene: TRBJ2-2; D gene: .; V gene: TRBV2
CDR3 protein: CASSAKPQQGARTEAFF; clone size: once; J gene: TRBJ1-1; D gene: TRBD1; V gene: TRBV5-1
CDR3 protein: CASSVNEQFF; clone size: .; J gene: TRBJ2-1; D gene: .; V gene: TRBV7-9
CDR3 protein: CASSPTVYGYTF; clone size: .; J gene: TRBJ1-2; D gene: .; V gene: TRBV19
CDR3 protein: CASSVTGLTEAFF; clone size: .; J gene: TRBJ1-1; D gene: .; V gene: TRBV6-4
CDR3 protein: CASSNRRNSGNTIYF; clone size: .; J gene: TRBJ1-3; D gene: .; V gene: TRBV7-2
CDR3 protein: CASTWTEMNTEAFF; clone size: .; J gene: TRBJ1-1; D gene: .; V gene: TRBV19
CDR3 protein: CASSTTGTGSRELFF; clone size: .; J gene: TRBJ2-2; D gene: TRBD1; V gene: TRBV6-5
CDR3 protein: CASSHQTRWEGLTYNEQFF; clone size: .; J gene: TRBJ2-1; D gene: TRBD2; V gene: TRBV7-9
CDR3 protein: CASSLTSRVPQPQHF; clone size: .; J gene: TRBJ1-5; D gene: .; V gene: TRBV28
CDR3 protein: CASSPNPQSEQYF; clone size: .; J gene: TRBJ2-7; D gene: .; V gene: TRBV18
CDR3 protein: CADMGTLFNTEAFF; clone size: .; J gene: TRBJ1-1; D gene: .; V gene: TRBV2
CDR3 protein: CASRGIDSYNEQFF; clone size: once; J gene: TRBJ2-1; D gene: .; V gene: TRBV6-5
CDR3 protein: CASSEPQLTDTQYF; clone size: .; J gene: TRBJ2-3; D gene: .; V gene: TRBV6-1
CDR3 protein: CAWSVGADTQYF; clone size: .; J gene: TRBJ2-3; D gene: .; V gene: TRBV30
CDR3 protein: CASSQDRRGAASGYTF; clone size: once; J gene: TRBJ1-2; D gene: .; V gene: TRBV3-1/TRBV3-2
CDR3 protein: CASSQVQKQGPGNTEAFF; clone size: .; J gene: TRBJ1-1; D gene: TRBD1; V gene: TRBV4-3
CDR3 protein: CSVMSGTYSYNEQFF; clone size: .; J gene: TRBJ2-1; D gene: .; V gene: TRBV29-1
CDR3 protein: CAWSSGGPIRNSPLHF; clone size: .; J gene: TRBJ1-6; D gene: .; V gene: TRBV30
CDR3 protein: CASSQEVGASNIQYF; clone size: once; J gene: TRBJ2-4; D gene: .; V gene: TRBV4-2
CDR3 protein: CASSPGPGAFF; clone size: .; J gene: TRBJ1-1; D gene: .; V gene: TRBV6-2/TRBV6-3
CDR3 protein: CASSSPTSANYGYTF; clone size: .; J gene: TRBJ1-2; D gene: .; V gene: TRBV7-9
CDR3 protein: CASSVDPGGTYEQYF; clone size: .; J gene: TRBJ2-7; D gene: .; V gene: TRBV9
CDR3 protein: CASSPRELGNTGELFF; clone size: .; J gene: TRBJ2-2; D gene: .; V gene: TRBV18
CDR3 protein: CASSPDSSGSTQYF; clone size: .; J gene: TRBJ2-5; D gene: .; V gene: TRBV4-2
CDR3 protein: CASRVVISYGYTF; clone size: .; J gene: TRBJ1-2; D gene: .; V gene: TRBV2
CDR3 protein: CASTGTGRISETQYF; clone size: .; J gene: TRBJ2-5; D gene: TRBD1; V gene: TRBV2
CDR3 protein: CAWFRTGLSEAFF; clone size: few; J gene: TRBJ1-1; D gene: TRBD1; V gene: TRBV30
CDR3 protein: CASSYRDGQETQYF; clone size: .; J gene: TRBJ2-5; D gene: .; V gene: TRBV5-1
CDR3 protein: CSAVEMAYGYTF; clone size: .; J gene: TRBJ1-2; D gene: .; V gene: TRBV29-1
CDR3 protein: CASSLAGRGEKLFF; clone size: .; J gene: TRBJ1-4; D gene: .; V gene: TRBV7-9
CDR3 protein: CASSLGESYEQYF; clone size: .; J gene: TRBJ2-7; D gene: .; V gene: TRBV27
CDR3 protein: CASSTPTGHYGYTF; clone size: .; J gene: TRBJ1-2; D gene: .; V gene: TRBV28
CDR3 protein: CASSPFAGGPVEQFF; clone size: .; J gene: TRBJ2-1; D gene: TRBD2; V gene: TRBV6-5
CDR3 protein: CASSTRSSGGAISRETQYF; clone size: .; J gene: TRBJ2-5; D gene: TRBD2; V gene: TRBV4-2
CDR3 protein: CAIGKRVNTGELFF; clone size: .; J gene: TRBJ2-2; D gene: .; V gene: TRBV6-5
CDR3 protein: CASSHRGFKNTEAFF; clone size: .; J gene: TRBJ1-1; D gene: .; V gene: TRBV3-1/TRBV3-2
CDR3 protein: CASSLQGNQPQHF; clone size: once; J gene: TRBJ1-5; D gene: .; V gene: TRBV5-1